The clone carrying this TCR beta chain was seen only once. Its antigen is not identified. Naive CD8 cells, CD45RO-negative and positively selected for CCR7, excluded terminally differentiated effector memory CD45RA+ cells. These data originate in a study of shared clonotypes between healthy human individuals. Points from the study as a whole: Naive CD4 clonotypes were shared across a few donors at about 5%. Measured sharing among donors was expected to vary with sequencing depth.

The test was conducted at deep level. Authors' methods: Owing to the provision of junction-only sequences devoid of quality scores by immunoSEQ, filtering differed. Assay: immunoSEQ multiplex PCR; the TCRdb copy retains only in-frame clones and omits some. V, J and clone size are those of that table, while D and trimming were read from the DNA. The top ten hold less than 1.5% of the sample, which has around 2,100,000 clones, about 94% seen once. CDR1 is WSHSY, CDR2 SAAADI, per germline. There are 16 residues in the CDR3. V lost 2 bases and J 2 bases, leaving 13 bases between the germline ends. This receptor was obtained from a man between 18 and 35 years old in good health. The sequenced material came from naive CD8+ T cells sorted from blood. The chain combines TRBV10-2 with TRBJ1-5, with D maybe TRBD1 (6 bases). The CDR3 sequence is CASSELPGAGNQPQHF. The CDR3, as DNA: TGCGCCAGCAGTGAGCTTCCAGGGGCGGGCAATCAGCCCCAGCATTTT.